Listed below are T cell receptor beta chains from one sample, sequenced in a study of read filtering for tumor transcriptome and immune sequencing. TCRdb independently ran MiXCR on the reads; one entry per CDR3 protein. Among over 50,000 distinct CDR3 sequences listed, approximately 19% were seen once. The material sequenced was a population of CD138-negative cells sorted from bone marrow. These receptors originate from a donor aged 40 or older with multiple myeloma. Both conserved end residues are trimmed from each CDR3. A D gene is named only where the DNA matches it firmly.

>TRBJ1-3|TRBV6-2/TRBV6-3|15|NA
ASSYSYKAFSGNTIY
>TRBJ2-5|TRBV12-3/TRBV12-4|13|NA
SSSRSTGYQETQY
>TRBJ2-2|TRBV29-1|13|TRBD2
SVELAGGVTGELF
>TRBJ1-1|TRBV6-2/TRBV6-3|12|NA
ASTRKAGNTEAF
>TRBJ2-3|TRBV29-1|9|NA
SGLQVDTQY
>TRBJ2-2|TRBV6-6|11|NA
ASRTPPLGELF
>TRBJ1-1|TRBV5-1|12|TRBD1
ASTLGHGTETSF
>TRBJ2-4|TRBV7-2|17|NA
ASSLDYRRGVLAKNIQY
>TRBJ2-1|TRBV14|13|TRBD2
ASSQGEGRINEQF
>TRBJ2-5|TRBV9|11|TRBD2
ASSGLAEETQY
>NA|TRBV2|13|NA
ASSRGTAVTEAQY
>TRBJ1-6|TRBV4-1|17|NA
TSSQEVDFGRSYNSPLH
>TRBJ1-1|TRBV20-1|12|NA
SARVQVMNTEAF
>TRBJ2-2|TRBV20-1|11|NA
SARDWVAGELF
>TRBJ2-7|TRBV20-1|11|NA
SARDRIVYEQY
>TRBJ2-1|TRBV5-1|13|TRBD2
ASSLLAGEYNEQF
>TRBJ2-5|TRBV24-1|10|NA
ATSPGEETQY
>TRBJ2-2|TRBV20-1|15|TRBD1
SARDWLKGALAGELF
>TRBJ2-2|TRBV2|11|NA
ASSPEGTGELF
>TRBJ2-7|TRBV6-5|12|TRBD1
ASRKDRYSYEQY
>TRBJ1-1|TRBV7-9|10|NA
ASSLDFTEAF
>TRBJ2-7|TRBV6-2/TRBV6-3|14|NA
ASNYTAGTARYEQY
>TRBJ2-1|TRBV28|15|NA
ASSLPGQGLGYNEQF
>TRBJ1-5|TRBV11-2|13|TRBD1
ASSALGQGDQPQH
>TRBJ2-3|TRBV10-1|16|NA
ASSGRSIRERGTDTQY
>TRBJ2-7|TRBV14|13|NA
ASSQSYTDLDEQY
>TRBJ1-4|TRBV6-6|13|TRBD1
ASRGSGTGNEKLF
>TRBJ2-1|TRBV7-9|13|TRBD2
ASSSLAGVYNEQF
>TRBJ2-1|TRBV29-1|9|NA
CVEYRVVRF
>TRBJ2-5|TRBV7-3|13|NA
ASSPGLGGRETQY
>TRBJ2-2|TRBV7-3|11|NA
ASSSGPSGELF
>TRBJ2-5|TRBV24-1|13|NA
ATSDLGAGQETQY
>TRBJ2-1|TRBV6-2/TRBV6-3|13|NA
ASSPVARGVNEQF
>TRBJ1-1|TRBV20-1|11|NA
SAILSQITEAF
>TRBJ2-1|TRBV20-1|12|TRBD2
SALTSGSRDEQF
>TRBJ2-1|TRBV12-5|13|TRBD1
ASGPGTGVYNEQF
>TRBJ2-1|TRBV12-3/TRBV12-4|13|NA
ASSSGLAGLDEQF
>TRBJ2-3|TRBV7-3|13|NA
ASSRNPGRGDTQY
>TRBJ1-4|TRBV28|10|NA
ASGGGREKLF
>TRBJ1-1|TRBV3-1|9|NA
ASSQHTEAF
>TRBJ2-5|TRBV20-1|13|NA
SAREGSATSETQY